This T cell receptor (beta chain) appears in the sequencing data of a study of T cells in localized non-small cell lung cancer. From germline, CDR1 is SGHVS and CDR2 FQNEAQ. The CDR3 contains 17 residues. The V gene end was trimmed by 5 bases and the J gene end by 4 bases; junction bases not matched to a gene: 15. As regards this clone: Its antigen is currently unknown.

Measured with immunoSEQ multiplex PCR; TCRdb has only the in-frame clones, and not every one. The sample yields some 130,000 clones, more than 80% seen once. Study-wide points: Adjacent uninvolved lung had the highest clonality, suggesting focused antigen responses. Researchers found a median roughly 56 of the top 100 tumor clones in adjacent lung.

The sequenced sample was peripheral blood, obtained before any cancer treatment. This chain connects TRBV7-8 to TRBJ1-2; 8 nucleotides align to TRBD1. The source of this sequence is a female donor at least 60 years old with stage I lung adenocarcinoma. The CDR3 region is CASSTRSADRGPYGYTF. The CDR3, as DNA: TGTGCCAGCAGCACTAGAAGCGCCGACAGGGGCCCCTATGGCTACACCTTC. Looking up the rest from reference TRBV7-8 and TRBJ1-2 gives the full variable domain: GAGVSQSPRYKVAKRGQDVALRCDPISGHVSLFWYQQALGQGPEFLTYFQNEAQLDKSGLPSDRFFAERPEGSVSTLKIQRTQQEDSAVYLCASSTRSADRGPYGYTFGSGTRLTVV.